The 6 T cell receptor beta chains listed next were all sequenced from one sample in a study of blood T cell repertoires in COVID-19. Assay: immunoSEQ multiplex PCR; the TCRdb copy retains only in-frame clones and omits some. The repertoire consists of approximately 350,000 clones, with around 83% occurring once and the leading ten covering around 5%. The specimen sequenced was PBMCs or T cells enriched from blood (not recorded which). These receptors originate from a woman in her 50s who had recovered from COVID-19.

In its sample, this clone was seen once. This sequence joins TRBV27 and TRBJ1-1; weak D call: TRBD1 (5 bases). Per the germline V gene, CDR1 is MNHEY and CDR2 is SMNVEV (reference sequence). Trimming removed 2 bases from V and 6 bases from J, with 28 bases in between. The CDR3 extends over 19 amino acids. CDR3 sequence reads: CASSLKGLGLTTQSPEAFF. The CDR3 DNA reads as TGTGCCAGCAGTTTAAAGGGACTGGGGCTTACTACACAGTCCCCTGAAGCTTTCTTT.

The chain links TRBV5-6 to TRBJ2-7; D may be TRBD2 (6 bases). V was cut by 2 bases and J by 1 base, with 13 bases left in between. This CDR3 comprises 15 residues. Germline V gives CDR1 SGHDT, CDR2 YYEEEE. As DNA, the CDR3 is TGTGCCAGCAGCTTTTGGGGGGTAGTGTCCTACGAGCAGTACTTC. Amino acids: CASSFWGVVSYEQYF.

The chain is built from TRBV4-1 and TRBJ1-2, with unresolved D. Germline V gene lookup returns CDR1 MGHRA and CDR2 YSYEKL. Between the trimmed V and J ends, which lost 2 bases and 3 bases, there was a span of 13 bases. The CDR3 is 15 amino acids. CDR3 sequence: CASSQPRSGHYGYTF. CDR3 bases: TGCGCCAGCAGCCAACCGCGGAGCGGTCACTATGGCTACACCTTC.

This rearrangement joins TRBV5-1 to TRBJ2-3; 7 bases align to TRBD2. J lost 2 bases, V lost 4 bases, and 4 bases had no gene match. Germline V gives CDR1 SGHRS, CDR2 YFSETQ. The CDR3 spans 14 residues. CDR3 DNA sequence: TGCGCCAGCAGCCCTCGACTAGCCACAGATACGCAGTATTTT. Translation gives CASSPRLATDTQYF.

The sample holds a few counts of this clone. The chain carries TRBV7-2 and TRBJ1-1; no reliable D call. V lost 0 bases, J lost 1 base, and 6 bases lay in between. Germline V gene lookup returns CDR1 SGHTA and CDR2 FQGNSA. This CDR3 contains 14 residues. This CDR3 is CASSLASGNTEAFF. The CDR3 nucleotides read TGTGCCAGCAGCTTAGCGTCAGGGAACACTGAAGCTTTCTTT.

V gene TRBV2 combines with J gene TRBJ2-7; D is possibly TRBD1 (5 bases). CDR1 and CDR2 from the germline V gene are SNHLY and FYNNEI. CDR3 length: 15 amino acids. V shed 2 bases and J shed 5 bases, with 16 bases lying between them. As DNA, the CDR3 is TGTGCCAGCAGTGAAATAGGCCAGGGTTTTGACGAGCAGTACTTC. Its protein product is CASSEIGQGFDEQYF.